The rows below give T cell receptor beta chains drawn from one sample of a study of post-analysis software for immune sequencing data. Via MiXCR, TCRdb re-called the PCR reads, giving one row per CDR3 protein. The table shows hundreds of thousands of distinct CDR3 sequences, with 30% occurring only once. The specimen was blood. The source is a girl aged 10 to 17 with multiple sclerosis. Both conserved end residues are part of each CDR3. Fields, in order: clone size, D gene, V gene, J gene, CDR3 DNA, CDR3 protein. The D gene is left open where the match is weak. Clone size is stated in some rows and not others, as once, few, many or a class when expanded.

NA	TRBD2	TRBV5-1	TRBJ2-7	TGCGCCAGCAGCCCGGGTCCTAGCGGCTCCTACGAGCAGTACTTC	CASSPGPSGSYEQYF
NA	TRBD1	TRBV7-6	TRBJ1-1	TGTGCCAGCAGCCCCATAGGGGGCCGGGCTGAAGCTTTCTTT	CASSPIGGRAEAFF
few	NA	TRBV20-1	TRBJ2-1	TGCAGTGCTAGAGACTATTACAATGAGCAGTTCTTC	CSARDYYNEQFF
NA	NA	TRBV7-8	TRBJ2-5	TGTGCCAGCAGCTCCTTTCCCAGGGGACGCGAGACCCAGTACTTC	CASSSFPRGRETQYF
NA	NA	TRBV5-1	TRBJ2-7	TGCGCCAGCAGCTCTTTAGGGGCTTCCTACGAGCAGTACTTC	CASSSLGASYEQYF
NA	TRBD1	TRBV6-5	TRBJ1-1	TGTGCCAGCAGTTCCGCGACAGGGTGGCCCACTGAAGCTTTCTTT	CASSSATGWPTEAFF
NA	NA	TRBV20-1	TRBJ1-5	TGCAGTGCTGAGCCCATTCAGGGCAGTGAACAGCCCCAGCATTTT	CSAEPIQGSEQPQHF
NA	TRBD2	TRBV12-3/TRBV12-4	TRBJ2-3	TGTGCCAGCAGTCCCTGGACTAGCGGGGGGAAAGGGGATACGCAGTATTTT	CASSPWTSGGKGDTQYF
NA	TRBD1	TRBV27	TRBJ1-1	TGTGCCAGCAGTCCAAGGGCAGGGGGCATAAACACTGAAGCTTTCTTT	CASSPRAGGINTEAFF
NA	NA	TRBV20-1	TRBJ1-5	TGCAGTGCCGGTATACCCAGCCAGGGAAGCAATCAGCCCCAGCATTTT	CSAGIPSQGSNQPQHF
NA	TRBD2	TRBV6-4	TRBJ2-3	TGTGCCAGCAGACGACTAGCGGGGGAACCAGATACGCAGTATTTT	CASRRLAGEPDTQYF
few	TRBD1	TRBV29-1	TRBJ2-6	TGCAGCATAGGGGGCACTGGGGCCAACGTCCTGACTTTC	CSIGGTGANVLTF
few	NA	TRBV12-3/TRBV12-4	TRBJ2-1	TGTGCCAGCACCACAAGCGGCCCCGGGGGTGAGCAGTTCTTC	CASTTSGPGGEQFF
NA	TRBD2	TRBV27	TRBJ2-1	TGTGCCAGCAGTTGGGCCGGGAGGGCCAATGAGCAGTTCTTC	CASSWAGRANEQFF
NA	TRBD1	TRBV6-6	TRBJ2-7	TGTGCCAGCAGTGACATCAGGGGACAGGGTGTATGGCAGTACTTC	CASSDIRGQGVWQYF
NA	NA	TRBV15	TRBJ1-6	TGTGCCACCAGCCCCCGGGACGGCATATATTCACCCCTCCACTTT	CATSPRDGIYSPLHF
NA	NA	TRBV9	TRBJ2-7	TGTGCCAGCAGCTCAGCCCACGTCAGGCACAATGAGCAGTACTTC	CASSSAHVRHNEQYF
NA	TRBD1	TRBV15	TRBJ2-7	TGTGCCACCAGCAGGGGGACAGAGGGTTACGAGCAGTACTTC	CATSRGTEGYEQYF
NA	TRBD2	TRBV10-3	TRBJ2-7	TGTGCCGTCAGTGGGGGAGGGACCCCGGACGAGCAGTACTTC	CAVSGGGTPDEQYF
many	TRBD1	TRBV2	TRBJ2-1	TGTGCCAGCAACCCGGACAGGGGGGGATACAATGAGCAGTTCTTC	CASNPDRGGYNEQFF
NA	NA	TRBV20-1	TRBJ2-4	TGCAGTGCTAGGGCAGGGTTAATTCAGTACTTC	CSARAGLIQYF
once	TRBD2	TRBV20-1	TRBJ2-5	TGCAGTGCTAGAGATCCCCATCGGACTAGGGTATACAATGAGCAGTACTTC	CSARDPHRTRVYNEQYF
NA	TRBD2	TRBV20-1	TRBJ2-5	TGCAGTGCTAGAGATCTGGCGGGAGGAAGGGGAGAGACCCAGTACTTC	CSARDLAGGRGETQYF
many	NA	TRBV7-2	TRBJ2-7	TGTGCCAGCAGCTTAGTTGCCTACGAGCAGTACTTC	CASSLVAYEQYF
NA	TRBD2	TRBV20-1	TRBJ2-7	TGCAGTGCGGAAGCGGGAAGATGTTACGAGCAGTACTTC	CSAEAGRCYEQYF
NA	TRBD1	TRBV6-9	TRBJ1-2	TGTGCCAGCAGCCCGAGACAGGGGGCAAAGTCGAATGGCTACACCTTC	CASSPRQGAKSNGYTF
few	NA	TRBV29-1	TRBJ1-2	TGCAGCGTGAGACAGGATGGCTACACCTTC	CSVRQDGYTF
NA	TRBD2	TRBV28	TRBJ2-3	TGTGCCAGCAGTTCCTTCCTCGGCGGGGGGAGCACAGATACGCAGTATTTT	CASSSFLGGGSTDTQYF
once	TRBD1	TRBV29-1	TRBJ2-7	TGCAGCACCAAGGGACAGGGCAGAGGTGGTGACAATGAGCAGTACTTC	CSTKGQGRGGDNEQYF
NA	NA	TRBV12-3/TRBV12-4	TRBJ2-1	TGTGCCAGCACCGAACGGGCAGGGACCTACAATGAGCAGTTCTTC	CASTERAGTYNEQFF
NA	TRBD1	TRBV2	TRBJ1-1	TGTGCCAGCAGCCCCCGGCAGGCAGGGGGCAAAAGAAGTGAAGCTTTCTTT	CASSPRQAGGKRSEAFF
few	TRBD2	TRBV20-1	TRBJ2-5	TGCAGTGCTCTGGCGGGAGAGGTAAAAGAGACCCAGTACTTC	CSALAGEVKETQYF
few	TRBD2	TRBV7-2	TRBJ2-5	TGTGCCAGCAGCTTAGCAGTGGCGGGGGGGCCGGAGACCCAGTACTTC	CASSLAVAGGPETQYF
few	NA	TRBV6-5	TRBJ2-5	TGTGCCAGCCTTTCGGCAGCAGGGACCCAGTACTTC	CASLSAAGTQYF
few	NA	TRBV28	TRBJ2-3	TGTGCCAGCAGTTTATTGGGAGGCACGCAGTATTTT	CASSLLGGTQYF
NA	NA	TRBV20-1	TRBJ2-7	TGCAGTGCTAGAGATGGGATGTGGGGGAACGAGCAGTACTTC	CSARDGMWGNEQYF
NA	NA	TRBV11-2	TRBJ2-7	TGTGCCAGCAGCCCAGCGGGCAGTGCCTACGAGCAGTACTTC	CASSPAGSAYEQYF
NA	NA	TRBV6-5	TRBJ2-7	TGTGCCAGCAGTTACTCGATGAAGGGATCCGACTCCTACGAGCAGTACTTC	CASSYSMKGSDSYEQYF
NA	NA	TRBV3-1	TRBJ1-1	TGTGCCAGCAGCCAAGTGTACTTAGGAATAGTAAACACTGAAGCTTTCTTT	CASSQVYLGIVNTEAFF
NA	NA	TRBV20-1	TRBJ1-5	TGCAGTGCTAGAGGTGCGGCAGGGGGCAATCAGCCCCAGCATTTT	CSARGAAGGNQPQHF
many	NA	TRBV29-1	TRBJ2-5	TGCAGCGTTGAAGGGGGTCCCCCCAGCCAAGAGACCCAGTACTTC	CSVEGGPPSQETQYF
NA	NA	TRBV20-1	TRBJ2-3	TGCAGTGCGCCCAGGGTTGAGGGCACAGATACGCAGTATTTT	CSAPRVEGTDTQYF
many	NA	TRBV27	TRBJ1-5	TGTGCCAGCAGTCCGGCCCTGTGGGCTCAGCCCCAGCATTTT	CASSPALWAQPQHF
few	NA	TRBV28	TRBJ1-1	TGTGCCAGCACAACTACAGTTCGCCATACCGGGGCTTTCTTT	CASTTTVRHTGAFF
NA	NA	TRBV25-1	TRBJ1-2	TGTGCCAGCAGAACCGGGACCCCAGGCCTAGACTATGGCTACACCTTC	CASRTGTPGLDYGYTF
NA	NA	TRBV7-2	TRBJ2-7	TGTGCCAGCAGCTTAGGTACTGGGTATGCTAATCAGTACTTC	CASSLGTGYANQYF
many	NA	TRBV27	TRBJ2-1	TGTGCCAGCAGTTTATCCGCTAGAAGCTCCTACAATGAGCAGTTCTTC	CASSLSARSSYNEQFF
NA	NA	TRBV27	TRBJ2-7	TGTGCCAGCAGTTCCCGACTCGCTCTATCCTACGAGCAGTACTTC	CASSSRLALSYEQYF